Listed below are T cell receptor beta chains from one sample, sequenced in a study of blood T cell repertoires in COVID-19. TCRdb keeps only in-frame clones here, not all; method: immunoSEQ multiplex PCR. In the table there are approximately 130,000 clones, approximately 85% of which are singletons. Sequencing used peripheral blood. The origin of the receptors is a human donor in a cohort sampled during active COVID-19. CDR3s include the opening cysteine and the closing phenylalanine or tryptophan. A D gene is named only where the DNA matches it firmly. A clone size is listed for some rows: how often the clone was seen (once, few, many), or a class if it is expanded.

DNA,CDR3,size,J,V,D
TGTGCCAGCAGTCACTATAACACTGAAGCTTTCTTT,CASSHYNTEAFF,once,TRBJ1-1,TRBV28,.
TGTGCCAGCAGTGCCGGGACAGGGTTTAATGAGCAGTTCTTC,CASSAGTGFNEQFF,.,TRBJ2-1,TRBV2,TRBD1
TGCGCCAGCAGCTTGTCATCGGGGGAGGGGGAGCTGTTTTTT,CASSLSSGEGELFF,.,TRBJ2-2,TRBV5-1,.
TGCGCCAGCAGTCGGACTAGCGGGAGTTCCGGGGAGCTGTTTTTT,CASSRTSGSSGELFF,.,TRBJ2-2,TRBV5-1,TRBD2
TGCGCCAGCGCTCTCGTGGGGGGAGAGACCCAGTACTTC,CASALVGGETQYF,.,TRBJ2-5,TRBV5-1,.
TGTGCCAGTAGTGTCGCGACGGGACAGGGGTCTGGAAACACCATATATTTT,CASSVATGQGSGNTIYF,.,TRBJ1-3,TRBV19,TRBD1
TGTGCCAGCAGCCACAATACCGCTCAGTACTTC,CASSHNTAQYF,few,TRBJ2-4,TRBV7-9,.
TGTGCCAGCTCCCCGACAGGGGGGGACTACAATGAGCAGTTCTTC,CASSPTGGDYNEQFF,.,TRBJ2-1,TRBV18,TRBD1
TGTGCCTGGGTGGGACAGGTGAACACTGAAGCTTTCTTT,CAWVGQVNTEAFF,.,TRBJ1-1,TRBV30,TRBD1
TGCAGCGTTATACAGGGGATCACTGAAGCTTTCTTT,CSVIQGITEAFF,.,TRBJ1-1,TRBV29-1,TRBD1
TGTGCCAGCAGCTTGCAGGTTTATGAGCCCTACACTGAAGCTTTCTTT,CASSLQVYEPYTEAFF,few,TRBJ1-1,TRBV5-5,.
TGTGCCACAATACCCGGGACAGGCTTTAACTATGGCTACACCTTC,CATIPGTGFNYGYTF,.,TRBJ1-2,TRBV10-3,TRBD1
TGTGCCAGCAGTTACCGGGGACAGTACAATGAGCAGTTCTTC,CASSYRGQYNEQFF,.,TRBJ2-1,TRBV6-6,TRBD1
TGTGCCTGGAGTGTTCTAGCGGGAGGGCACACAGATACGCAGTATTTT,CAWSVLAGGHTDTQYF,.,TRBJ2-3,TRBV30,TRBD2
TGTGCCTGGAGGCAGGGGGAATGGAGTAACTATGGCTACACCTTC,CAWRQGEWSNYGYTF,few,TRBJ1-2,TRBV30,TRBD1
TGTGCCAGCAGCTTAGGGGGGACAGGGGCAGACTTC,CASSLGGTGADF,.,TRBJ1-2,TRBV7-2,TRBD1
TGTGCCAGCAGCTTAGTCCGGGACACCCTTGGGGAGCAGTACTTC,CASSLVRDTLGEQYF,.,TRBJ2-7,TRBV7-2,.
TGTGCCAGCAGCATCGGAGCCACAGGGTACAATGAGCAGTTCTTC,CASSIGATGYNEQFF,.,TRBJ2-1,TRBV27,.
TGTGCCAGCAGTTTAAGTTCACAGGGTCCCTATGGCTACACCTTC,CASSLSSQGPYGYTF,.,TRBJ1-2,TRBV27,.
TGTGCCAGTAGGGACAGGGGGGTAGATACGCAGTATTTT,CASRDRGVDTQYF,.,TRBJ2-3,TRBV19,TRBD1
TGTGCCACCAGCAGCTGGACTAGCGGTTTAGAGACCCAGTACTTC,CATSSWTSGLETQYF,.,TRBJ2-5,TRBV15,TRBD2
TGTGCCAGCTCACCACCTACCAGGGGCGCCTACAATGAGCAGTTCTTC,CASSPPTRGAYNEQFF,.,TRBJ2-1,TRBV18,.
TGTGCCATCAGTGGAGGGTTTCCGGGACAGATGACAACTAATGAAAAACTGTTTTTT,CAISGGFPGQMTTNEKLFF,.,TRBJ1-4,TRBV10-3,TRBD1
TGTGCCAGCAGCCCCTCCGGGTCGAGCACTGAAGCTTTCTTT,CASSPSGSSTEAFF,.,TRBJ1-1,TRBV11-3,.
TGTGCCAGCAGCCTCCGGGACAGTAGAAGTGAAGCTTTCTTT,CASSLRDSRSEAFF,.,TRBJ1-1,TRBV9,TRBD1
TGTGCCAGCAGCACTCGGGGGGGCTCTGGCTACACCTTC,CASSTRGGSGYTF,.,TRBJ1-2,TRBV5-8,.
TGTGCCAGCAGCCGGCGGACAGGGGGTATAACAGATACGCAGTATTTT,CASSRRTGGITDTQYF,.,TRBJ2-3,TRBV9,TRBD1
TGTGCCAGCAGCCAAGTGACCGGGGGGGAGACCCAGTACTTC,CASSQVTGGETQYF,.,TRBJ2-5,TRBV3-1/TRBV3-2,TRBD2
TGTGCCAGCAGCTTGGCCCGGGGGGAGCAGTTCTTC,CASSLARGEQFF,.,TRBJ2-1,TRBV5-6,.
TGCGCCAGCAGCTTGGATTCTGGACAGAGCCAAGAGACCCAGTACTTC,CASSLDSGQSQETQYF,.,TRBJ2-5,TRBV5-1,.
TGTGCCAGCAGCCAGACAGGGGAGAACACTGAAGCTTTCTTT,CASSQTGENTEAFF,.,TRBJ1-1,TRBV7-9,TRBD1
TGTGCCAGCACCGGCGGGGGGCGCATTAACACCGGGGAGCTGTTTTTT,CASTGGGRINTGELFF,few,TRBJ2-2,TRBV7-8,TRBD2
TGTGCCATCAGTGAGTCGACGCGGACAGATACGCAGTATTTT,CAISESTRTDTQYF,.,TRBJ2-3,TRBV10-3,.
TGCGCCAGCAGCTTGGTTCAGGGGGCTTACTACGAGCAGTACTTC,CASSLVQGAYYEQYF,.,TRBJ2-7,TRBV5-1,TRBD1
TGTGCCAGCAGTTTCTCCGGGGGGGGAACTAACTATGGCTACACCTTC,CASSFSGGGTNYGYTF,few,TRBJ1-2,TRBV6-6,.
TGTGCCAGCAGTTTTGGAGGCGGGAGGGCCACCCCTAACTACAATGAGCAGTTCTTC,CASSFGGGRATPNYNEQFF,.,TRBJ2-1,TRBV27,TRBD2
TGCGCCAGCAGCCAAGATCAGGAACAAACTCAGAGAAACTATGGCTACACCTTC,CASSQDQEQTQRNYGYTF,few,TRBJ1-2,TRBV4-1,.
TGCGCCAGCAGGGACTCTCCGACAGGCTTGTACGAGCAGTACTTC,CASRDSPTGLYEQYF,.,TRBJ2-7,TRBV5-1,.
TGTGCCAGCAGCCTGGGACTAGCGGGGGGGCAGGATACGCAGTATTTT,CASSLGLAGGQDTQYF,.,TRBJ2-3,TRBV7-2,TRBD2
TGTGCCAGTTATACTGGGGCTGTCTCTGAAGCTTTCTTT,CASYTGAVSEAFF,.,TRBJ1-1,TRBV19,.
TGCAGCGTTGGAGGGGGGACAGGGGGCTCTTTTGAGCAGTTCTTC,CSVGGGTGGSFEQFF,.,TRBJ2-1,TRBV29-1,TRBD1
TGTGCCAGCAGGAAGGCCGGCGGGGATAGGTATACGCAGTATTTT,CASRKAGGDRYTQYF,.,TRBJ2-3,TRBV7-8,.
TGTGCCAGCGTTGCGGGATTGACCCAGCATTTT,CASVAGLTQHF,.,TRBJ1-5,TRBV19,.
TGTGCCAGCAGCAACCGGGACAGGGGGTCGAACACTGAAGCTTTCTTT,CASSNRDRGSNTEAFF,few,TRBJ1-1,TRBV5-5,TRBD1
TGCGCCAGCAGCTTGTCAGGAAAGAGCAATCAGCCCCAGCATTTT,CASSLSGKSNQPQHF,.,TRBJ1-5,TRBV5-1,.
TGTGCCAGCAGCTTAGGATTTGTAGGGGGTAATGAAAAACTGTTTTTT,CASSLGFVGGNEKLFF,once,TRBJ1-4,TRBV7-8,.
TGTGCCAGCAGCCGGGACAGAGGTGGAAACACCATATATTTT,CASSRDRGGNTIYF,.,TRBJ1-3,TRBV7-2,TRBD1
TGTGCCAGCAGCTTCCTGACTAGCGCGAGCTCCTACAATGAGCAGTTCTTC,CASSFLTSASSYNEQFF,once,TRBJ2-1,TRBV7-9,TRBD2
TGTGCCAGCAGCCCCCAAGCGGCGTACCAAGAGACCCAGTACTTC,CASSPQAAYQETQYF,once,TRBJ2-5,TRBV5-4,.
TGTGCCAGTAGCCCCAGGACTGTCACAGATACGCAGTATTTT,CASSPRTVTDTQYF,.,TRBJ2-3,TRBV19,.
TGTGCCAGCAGCTCCAGACTGGCAATCTATGGCTACACCTTC,CASSSRLAIYGYTF,.,TRBJ1-2,TRBV5-4,.
TGTGCCAGCAGCGAGAGGGTCTCTAATTCACCCCTCCACTTT,CASSERVSNSPLHF,.,TRBJ1-6,TRBV9,.
TGTGCCAGTAGTATCCTAGCGGGAGGGTTTTCAGATACGCAGTATTTT,CASSILAGGFSDTQYF,.,TRBJ2-3,TRBV19,TRBD2